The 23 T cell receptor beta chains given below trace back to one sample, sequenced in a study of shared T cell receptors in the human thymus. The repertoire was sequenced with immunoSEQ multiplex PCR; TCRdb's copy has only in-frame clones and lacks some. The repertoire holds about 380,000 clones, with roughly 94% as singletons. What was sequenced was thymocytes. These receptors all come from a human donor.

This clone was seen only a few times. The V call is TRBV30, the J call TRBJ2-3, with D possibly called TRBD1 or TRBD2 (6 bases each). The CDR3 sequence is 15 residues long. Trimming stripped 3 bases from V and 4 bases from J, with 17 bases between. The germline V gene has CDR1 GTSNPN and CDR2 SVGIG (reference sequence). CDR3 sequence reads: CAWRAPRGLPDTQYF. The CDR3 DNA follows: TGTGCCTGGAGAGCCCCACGGGGGCTTCCAGATACGCAGTATTTT.

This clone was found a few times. The CDR3 nucleotides read TGTGCCTGGAGTATTGGACAGGGCTCTGAAGCTTTCTTT. Amino acids: CAWSIGQGSEAFF. The rearrangement links TRBV30 to TRBJ1-1; the match to TRBD1 covers 8 bases. The CDR3 covers 13 residues. Germline V gives CDR1 GTSNPN, CDR2 SVGIG (reference sequence). Trimming removed 2 bases from V and 6 bases from J; junction bases left unmatched: 5.

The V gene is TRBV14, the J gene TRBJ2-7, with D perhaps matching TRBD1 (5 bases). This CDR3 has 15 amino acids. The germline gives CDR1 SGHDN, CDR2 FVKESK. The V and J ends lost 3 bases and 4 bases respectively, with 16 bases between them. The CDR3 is CASSHVQVPRYEQYF. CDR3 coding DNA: TGTGCCAGCAGCCATGTACAGGTACCGAGGTACGAGCAGTACTTC. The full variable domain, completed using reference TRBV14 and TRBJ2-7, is EAGVTQFPSHSVIEKGQTVTLRCDPISGHDNLYWYRRVMGKEIKFLLHFVKESKQDESGMPNNRFLAERTGGTYSTLKVQPAELEDSGVYFCASSHVQVPRYEQYFGPGTRLTVT.

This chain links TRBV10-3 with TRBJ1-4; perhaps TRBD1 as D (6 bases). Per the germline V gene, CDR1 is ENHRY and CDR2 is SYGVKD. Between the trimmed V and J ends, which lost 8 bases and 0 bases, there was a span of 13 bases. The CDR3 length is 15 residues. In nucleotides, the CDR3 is TGTGCCATCGGGGGAGGACAGTCAACTAATGAAAAACTGTTTTTT. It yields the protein CAIGGGQSTNEKLFF.

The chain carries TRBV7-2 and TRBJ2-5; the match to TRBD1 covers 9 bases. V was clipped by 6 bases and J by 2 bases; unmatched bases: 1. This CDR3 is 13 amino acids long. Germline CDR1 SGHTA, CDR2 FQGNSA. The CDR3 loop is CASRDRGQETQYF. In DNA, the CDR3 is TGTGCCAGCAGAGACAGGGGGCAAGAGACCCAGTACTTC.

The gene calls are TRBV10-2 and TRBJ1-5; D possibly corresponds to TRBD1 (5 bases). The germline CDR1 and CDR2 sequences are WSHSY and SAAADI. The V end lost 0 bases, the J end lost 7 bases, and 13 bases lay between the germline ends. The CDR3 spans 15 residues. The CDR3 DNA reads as TGCGCCAGCAGTGAGTCCGGGGGGGGTGGGCAGCCCCAGCATTTT. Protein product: CASSESGGGGQPQHF.

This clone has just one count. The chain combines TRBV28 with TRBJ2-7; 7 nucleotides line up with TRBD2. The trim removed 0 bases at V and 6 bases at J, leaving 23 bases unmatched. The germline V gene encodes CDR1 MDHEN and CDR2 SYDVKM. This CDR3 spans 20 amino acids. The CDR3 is CASSLCRPAGDKRDPREQYF. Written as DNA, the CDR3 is TGTGCCAGCAGTTTATGCCGCCCCGCCGGCGACAAGCGGGACCCGCGCGAGCAGTACTTC.

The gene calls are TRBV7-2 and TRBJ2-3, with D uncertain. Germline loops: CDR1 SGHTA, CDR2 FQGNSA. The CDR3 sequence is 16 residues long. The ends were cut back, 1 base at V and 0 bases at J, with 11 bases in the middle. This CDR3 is CASSLVQVPSTDTQYF. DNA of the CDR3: TGTGCCAGCAGCTTAGTCCAAGTACCTAGCACAGATACGCAGTATTTT.

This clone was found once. For the CDR3, the DNA is TGCAGTGCTCGCCGGCCTTGGGAGCAGTACTTC. Its protein is CSARRPWEQYF. The chain recombines TRBV20-1 with TRBJ2-7; D not certain. Per germline, CDR1 DFQATT and CDR2 SNEGSKA (reference sequence). V lost 5 bases and J lost 7, with 12 bases in between. The CDR3 extends over 11 amino acids.

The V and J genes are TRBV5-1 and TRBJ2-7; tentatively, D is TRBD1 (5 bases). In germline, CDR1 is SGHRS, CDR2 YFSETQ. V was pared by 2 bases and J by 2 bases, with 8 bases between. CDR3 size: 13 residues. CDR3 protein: CASSFQGTYEQYF. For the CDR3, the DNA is TGCGCCAGCAGCTTCCAGGGTACCTACGAGCAGTACTTC.

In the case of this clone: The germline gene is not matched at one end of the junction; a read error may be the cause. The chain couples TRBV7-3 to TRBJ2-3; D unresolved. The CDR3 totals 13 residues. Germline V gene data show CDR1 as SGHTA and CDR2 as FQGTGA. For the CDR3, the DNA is TGTGCCAGCAGCCTAACGCCGGGCGAGACGCAGTATTTT. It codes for CASSLTPGETQYF.

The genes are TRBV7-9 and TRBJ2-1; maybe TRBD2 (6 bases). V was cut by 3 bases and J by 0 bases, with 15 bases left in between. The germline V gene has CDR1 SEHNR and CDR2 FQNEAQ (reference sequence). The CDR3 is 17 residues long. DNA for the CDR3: TGTGCCAGCAGCTTTCCCCCAGCGGGCAGCTCCTACAATGAGCAGTTCTTC. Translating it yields CASSFPPAGSSYNEQFF.

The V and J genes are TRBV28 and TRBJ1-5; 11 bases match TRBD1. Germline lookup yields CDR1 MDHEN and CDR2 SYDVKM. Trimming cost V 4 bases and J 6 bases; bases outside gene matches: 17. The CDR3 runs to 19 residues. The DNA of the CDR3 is TGTGCCAGCAGTTACGATTACCGGGACAGGGGGAAGCTTGGTCAGCCCCAGCATTTT. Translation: CASSYDYRDRGKLGQPQHF.

The CDR3 sequence is CASNLRRSHFKYTEAFF. CDR3 DNA: TGTGCCAGCAACCTAAGGCGGTCCCATTTCAAGTACACTGAAGCTTTCTTT. V is TRBV28 and J is TRBJ1-1; no clear D gene. In germline, CDR1 is MDHEN, CDR2 SYDVKM. This CDR3 comprises 17 residues. Trimming took 7 bases from V and 3 from J, leaving 24 bases between them.

Here the CDR3 DNA reads TGTGCCACCAGCGGGGACACAGATACGCAGTATTTT. Encoded protein: CATSGDTDTQYF. The V gene is TRBV15, the J gene TRBJ2-3; D is unresolved. With 5 bases removed from V and 2 bases from J, the gap between germline ends came to 5 bases. Germline assignment: CDR1 LNHNV and CDR2 YYDKDF (reference sequence). CDR3 length equals 12 residues.

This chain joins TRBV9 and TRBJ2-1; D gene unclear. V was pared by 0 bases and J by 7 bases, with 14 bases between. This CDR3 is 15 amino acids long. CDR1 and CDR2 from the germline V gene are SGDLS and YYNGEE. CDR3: CASSVGVGFVNEQFF. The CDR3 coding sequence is TGTGCCAGCAGCGTAGGGGTTGGTTTCGTAAATGAGCAGTTCTTC.

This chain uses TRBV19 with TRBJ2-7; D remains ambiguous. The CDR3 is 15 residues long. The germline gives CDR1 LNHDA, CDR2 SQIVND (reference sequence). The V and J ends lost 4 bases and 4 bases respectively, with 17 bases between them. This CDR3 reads CASSKGSPDPYEQYF. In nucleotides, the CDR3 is TGTGCCAGTAGTAAAGGGTCACCCGATCCTTACGAGCAGTACTTC.

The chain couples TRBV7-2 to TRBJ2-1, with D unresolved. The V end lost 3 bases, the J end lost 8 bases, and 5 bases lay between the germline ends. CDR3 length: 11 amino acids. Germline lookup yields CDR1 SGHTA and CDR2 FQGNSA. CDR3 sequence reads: CASSFEDEQFF. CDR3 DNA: TGTGCCAGCAGCTTCGAAGATGAGCAGTTCTTC.

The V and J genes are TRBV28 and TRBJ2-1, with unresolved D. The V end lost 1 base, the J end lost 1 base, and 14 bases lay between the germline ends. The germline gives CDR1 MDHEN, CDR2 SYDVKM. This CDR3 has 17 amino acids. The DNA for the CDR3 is TGTGCCAGCAGTTTATTTGGTTTAAGTTGGTCCTACAATGAGCAGTTCTTC. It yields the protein CASSLFGLSWSYNEQFF. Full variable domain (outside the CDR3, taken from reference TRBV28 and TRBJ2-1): DVKVTQSSRYLVKRTGEKVFLECVQDMDHENMFWYRQDPGLGLRLIYFSYDVKMKEKGDIPEGYSVSREKKERFSLILESASTNQTSMYLCASSLFGLSWSYNEQFFGPGTRLTVL.

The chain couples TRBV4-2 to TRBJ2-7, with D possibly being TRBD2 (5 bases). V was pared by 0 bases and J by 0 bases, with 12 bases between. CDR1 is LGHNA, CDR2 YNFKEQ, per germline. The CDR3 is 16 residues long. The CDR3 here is CASSQDRLLPSYEQYF. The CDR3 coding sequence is TGTGCCAGCAGCCAAGATCGACTACTACCCTCCTACGAGCAGTACTTC.

CDR3 in DNA: TGTGCCAGCAGCCGTAGCGGGAGGTCCTACAATGAGCAGTTCTTC. Its translation is CASSRSGRSYNEQFF. The J gene is TRBJ2-1, the V gene TRBV27; the match to TRBD2 covers 10 bases. The CDR3 covers 15 residues. Germline CDR1 and CDR2: MNHEY and SMNVEV (reference sequence). The J segment lost 1 base and the V segment lost 6 bases, leaving 3 bases of the junction unmatched.

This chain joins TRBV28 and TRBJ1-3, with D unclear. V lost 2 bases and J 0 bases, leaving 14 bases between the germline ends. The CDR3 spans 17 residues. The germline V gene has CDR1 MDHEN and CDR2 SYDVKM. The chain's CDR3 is CASSLSGTPPSGNTIYF. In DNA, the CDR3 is TGTGCCAGCAGTTTAAGTGGTACCCCCCCCTCTGGAAACACCATATATTTT.

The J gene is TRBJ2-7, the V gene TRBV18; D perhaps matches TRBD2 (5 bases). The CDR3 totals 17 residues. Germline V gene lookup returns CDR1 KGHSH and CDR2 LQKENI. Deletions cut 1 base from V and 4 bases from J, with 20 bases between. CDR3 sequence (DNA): TGTGCCAGCTCACCACTTGGGAGTCGCGCTACCAATTACGAGCAGTACTTC. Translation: CASSPLGSRATNYEQYF.